This TCR beta chain was identified during a study of CD4 T cells in relation to SARS-CoV-2 and coronaviruses. Study-level findings and limits: Pre-pandemic and post-infection samples never came from the same donor.

As for this clone: Antigen specificity is unknown.

The unexposed donors gave CD4+ T cells in about 2010-2019, prior to COVID-19. Clones were sequenced by immunoSEQ multiplex PCR, and TCRdb holds only the in-frame ones, with some missing. This sample has some 65,000 clones, with 75% to 90% found just once. Sequenced: memory CD4+ T cells from PBMCs. The receptor's source is a human donor in good health.

CDR3 coding DNA: TGTGCCAGCAGTGACGGGATCCCGGGGGGGCCATATACGCAGTATTTT. It is translated as CASSDGIPGGPYTQYF. This chain uses TRBV6-4 with TRBJ2-3, with 8 bases that match TRBD2. Germline trimming cut 2 bases from V and 7 bases from J; bases unmatched to any gene: 11. This CDR3 contains 16 residues. Germline loops: CDR1 MRHNA, CDR2 SNTAGT.